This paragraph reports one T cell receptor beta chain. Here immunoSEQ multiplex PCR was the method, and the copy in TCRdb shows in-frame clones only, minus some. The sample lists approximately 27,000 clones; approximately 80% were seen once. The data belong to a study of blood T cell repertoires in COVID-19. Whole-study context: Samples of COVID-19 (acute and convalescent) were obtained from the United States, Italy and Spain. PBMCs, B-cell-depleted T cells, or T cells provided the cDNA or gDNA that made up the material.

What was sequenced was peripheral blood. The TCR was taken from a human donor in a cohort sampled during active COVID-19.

The CDR3 is CASGDRGNEKLFF. The CDR3 DNA sequence: TGTGCCAGCGGGGACAGGGGAAATGAAAAACTGTTTTTT. The chain joins TRBV6-1 to TRBJ1-4; 10 bases align to TRBD1. In germline, CDR1 is MNHNS, CDR2 SASEGT. V lost 8 bases to trimming and J lost 5 bases; unmatched junction nucleotides: 2. This CDR3 has 13 residues.